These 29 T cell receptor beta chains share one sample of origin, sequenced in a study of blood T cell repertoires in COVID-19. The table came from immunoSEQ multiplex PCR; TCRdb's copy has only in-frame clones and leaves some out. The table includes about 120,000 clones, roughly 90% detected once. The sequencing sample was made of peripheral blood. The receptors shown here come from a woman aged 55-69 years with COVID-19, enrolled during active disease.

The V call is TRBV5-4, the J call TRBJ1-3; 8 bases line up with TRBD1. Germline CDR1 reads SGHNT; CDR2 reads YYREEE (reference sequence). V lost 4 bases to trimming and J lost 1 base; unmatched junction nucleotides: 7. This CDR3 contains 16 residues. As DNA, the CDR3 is TGTGCCAGCAGCGTGGACAGGGTCTCATCTGGAAACACCATATATTTT. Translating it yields CASSVDRVSSGNTIYF.

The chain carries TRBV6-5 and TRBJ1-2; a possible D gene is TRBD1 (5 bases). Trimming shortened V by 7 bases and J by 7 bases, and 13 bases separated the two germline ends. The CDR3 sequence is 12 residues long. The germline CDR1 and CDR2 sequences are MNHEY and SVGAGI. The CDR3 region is CASTQGWGGYTF. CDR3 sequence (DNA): TGTGCCAGCACTCAGGGTTGGGGTGGCTACACCTTC.

In nucleotides, the CDR3 is TGTGCCAGCAGCTTGAGACTCTCGGAGAACTACACCTTC. It codes for CASSLRLSENYTF. The chain employs TRBV5-4 and TRBJ1-2; D is uncertain. Between the trimmed V and J ends, which lost 1 base and 10 bases, there was a span of 14 bases. The CDR3 covers 13 residues. CDR1 and CDR2 (germline): SGHNT, YYREEE (reference sequence).

The CDR3 DNA reads TGTGCCAGCAGCCAAGATCTATCTAGCGGGGGGTCACTAACAGATACGCAGTATTTT. Amino acids: CASSQDLSSGGSLTDTQYF. The chain links TRBV3-1 (or the pseudogene TRBV3-2) to TRBJ2-3; 11 bases fit TRBD2. The V and J ends lost 0 bases and 3 bases, in that order; junction bases with no gene match: 11. The length of the CDR3 is 19 residues. Germline CDR1 LGHDT, CDR2 YNNKEL (reference sequence).

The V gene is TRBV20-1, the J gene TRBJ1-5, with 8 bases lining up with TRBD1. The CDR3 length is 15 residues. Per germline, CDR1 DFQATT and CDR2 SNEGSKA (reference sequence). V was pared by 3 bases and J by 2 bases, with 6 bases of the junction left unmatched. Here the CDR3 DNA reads TGCAGTGCTAGTTCAGGGGGCTGGGGCAATCAGCCCCAGCATTTT. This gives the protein CSASSGGWGNQPQHF.

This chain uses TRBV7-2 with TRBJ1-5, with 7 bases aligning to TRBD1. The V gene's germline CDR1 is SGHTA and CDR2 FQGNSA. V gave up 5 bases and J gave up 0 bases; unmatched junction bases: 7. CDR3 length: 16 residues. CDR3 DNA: TGTGCCAGCAGCCGGGACAGATCACTTAGCAATCAGCCCCAGCATTTT. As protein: CASSRDRSLSNQPQHF.

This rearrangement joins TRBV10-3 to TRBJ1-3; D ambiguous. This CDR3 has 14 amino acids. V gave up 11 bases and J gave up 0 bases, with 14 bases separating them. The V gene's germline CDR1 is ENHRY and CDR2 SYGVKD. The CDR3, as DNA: TGTGCCGGGCGGACGGGATCCTCTGGAAACACCATATATTTT. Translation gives CAGRTGSSGNTIYF.

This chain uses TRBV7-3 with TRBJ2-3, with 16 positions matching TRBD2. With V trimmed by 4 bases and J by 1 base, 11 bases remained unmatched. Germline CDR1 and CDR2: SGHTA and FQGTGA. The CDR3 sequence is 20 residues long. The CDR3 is CASSSGTSGGALFGTDTQYF. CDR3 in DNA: TGTGCCAGCAGCTCCGGGACTAGCGGGGGGGCCTTGTTTGGCACAGATACGCAGTATTTT.

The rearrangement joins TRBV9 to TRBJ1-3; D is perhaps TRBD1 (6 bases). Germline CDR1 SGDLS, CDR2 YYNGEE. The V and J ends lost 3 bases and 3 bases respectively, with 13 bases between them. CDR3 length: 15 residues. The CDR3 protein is CASSEGGGIGNTIYF. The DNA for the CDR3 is TGTGCCAGCAGCGAGGGTGGGGGCATTGGAAACACCATATATTTT.

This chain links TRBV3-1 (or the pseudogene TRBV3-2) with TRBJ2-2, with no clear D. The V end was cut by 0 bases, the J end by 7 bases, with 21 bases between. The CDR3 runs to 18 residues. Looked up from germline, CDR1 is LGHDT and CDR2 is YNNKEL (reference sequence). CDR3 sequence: CASSQDRVQIRGSGELFF. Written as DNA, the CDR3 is TGTGCCAGCAGCCAAGATCGGGTCCAGATACGAGGCAGCGGGGAGCTGTTTTTT.

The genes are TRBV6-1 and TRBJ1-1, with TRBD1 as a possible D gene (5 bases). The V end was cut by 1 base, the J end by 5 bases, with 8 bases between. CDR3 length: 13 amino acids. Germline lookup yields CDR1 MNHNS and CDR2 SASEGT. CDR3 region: CASSEGGVTEAFF. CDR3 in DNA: TGTGCCAGCAGTGAAGGGGGGGTAACTGAAGCTTTCTTT.

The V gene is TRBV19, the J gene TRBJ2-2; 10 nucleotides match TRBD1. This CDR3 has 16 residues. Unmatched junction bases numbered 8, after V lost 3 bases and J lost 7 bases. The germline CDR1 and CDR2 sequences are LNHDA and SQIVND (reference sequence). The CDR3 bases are TGTGCCAGTAGTATGTCCGGGACAGGGGTGAGCGGGGAGCTGTTTTTT. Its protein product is CASSMSGTGVSGELFF.

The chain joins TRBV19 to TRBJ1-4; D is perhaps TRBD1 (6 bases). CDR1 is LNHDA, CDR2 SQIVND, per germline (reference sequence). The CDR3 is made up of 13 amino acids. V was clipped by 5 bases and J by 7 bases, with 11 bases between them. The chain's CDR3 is CASSVTGTEKLFF. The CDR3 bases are TGTGCCAGTAGTGTGACAGGTACTGAAAAACTGTTTTTT.

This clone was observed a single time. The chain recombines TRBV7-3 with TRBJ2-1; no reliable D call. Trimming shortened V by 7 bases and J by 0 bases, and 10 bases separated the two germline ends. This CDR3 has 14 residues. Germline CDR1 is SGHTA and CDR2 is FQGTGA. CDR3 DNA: TGTGCCAGCACCAGGCGAAGCTCCTACAATGAGCAGTTCTTC. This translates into CASTRRSSYNEQFF.

The CDR3: CASSEADRGTYGYTF. The DNA of the CDR3 is TGTGCCAGCAGTGAAGCCGACAGGGGGACATATGGCTACACCTTC. The genes are TRBV2 and TRBJ1-2; 9 positions match TRBD1. Trimming took 0 bases from V and 5 from J; bases not matched to a gene: 4. CDR1 is SNHLY and CDR2 is FYNNEI in the germline V gene. The CDR3 loop spans 15 amino acids.

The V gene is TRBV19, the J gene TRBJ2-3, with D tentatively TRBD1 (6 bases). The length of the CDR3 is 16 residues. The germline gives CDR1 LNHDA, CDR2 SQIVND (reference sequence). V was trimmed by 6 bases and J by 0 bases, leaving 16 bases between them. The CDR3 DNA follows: TGTGCCAGTAGGGACCAGGGGAGAACAAGCACAGATACGCAGTATTTT. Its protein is CASRDQGRTSTDTQYF.

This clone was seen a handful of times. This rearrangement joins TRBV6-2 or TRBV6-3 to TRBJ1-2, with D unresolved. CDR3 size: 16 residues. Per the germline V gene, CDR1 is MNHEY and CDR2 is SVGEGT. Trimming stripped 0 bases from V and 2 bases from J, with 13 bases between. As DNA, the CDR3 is TGTGCCAGCAGTTACTCAGGCCGCGGACTGAACTATGGCTACACCTTC. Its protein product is CASSYSGRGLNYGYTF.

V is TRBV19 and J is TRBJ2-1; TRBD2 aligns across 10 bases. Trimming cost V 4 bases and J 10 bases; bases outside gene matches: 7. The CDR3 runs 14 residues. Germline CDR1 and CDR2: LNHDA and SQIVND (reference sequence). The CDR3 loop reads CASSRSGGGKEQFF. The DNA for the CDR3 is TGTGCCAGTAGTAGGAGCGGGGGGGGCAAAGAGCAGTTCTTC.

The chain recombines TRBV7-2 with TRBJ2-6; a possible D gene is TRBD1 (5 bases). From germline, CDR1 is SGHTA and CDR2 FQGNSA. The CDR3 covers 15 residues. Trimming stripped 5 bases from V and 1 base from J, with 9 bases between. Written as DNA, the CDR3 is TGTGCCAGCAGCACGACAGCTTCTGGGGCCAACGTCCTGACTTTC. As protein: CASSTTASGANVLTF.

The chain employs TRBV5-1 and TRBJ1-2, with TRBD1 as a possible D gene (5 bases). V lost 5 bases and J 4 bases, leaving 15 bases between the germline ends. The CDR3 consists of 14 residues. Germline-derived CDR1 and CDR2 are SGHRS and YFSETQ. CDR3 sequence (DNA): TGCGCCAGCAGAGGGGAAGGCCTACTCTATGGCTACACCTTC. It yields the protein CASRGEGLLYGYTF.

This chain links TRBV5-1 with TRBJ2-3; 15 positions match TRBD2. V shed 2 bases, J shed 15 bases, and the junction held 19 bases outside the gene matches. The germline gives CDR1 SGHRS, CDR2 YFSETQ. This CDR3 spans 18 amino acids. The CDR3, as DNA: TGCGCCAGCAGCTTCCGGACTAGCGGGGGGGTACGACCAGCACAGGACTATTTT. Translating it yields CASSFRTSGGVRPAQDYF.

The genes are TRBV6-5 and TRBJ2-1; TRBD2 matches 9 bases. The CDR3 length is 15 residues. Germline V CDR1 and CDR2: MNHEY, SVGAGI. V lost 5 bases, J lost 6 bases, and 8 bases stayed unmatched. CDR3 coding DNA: TGTGCCAGCAGTACCCGCGGGGGGGGCGCCAATGAGCAGTTCTTC. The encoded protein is CASSTRGGGANEQFF.

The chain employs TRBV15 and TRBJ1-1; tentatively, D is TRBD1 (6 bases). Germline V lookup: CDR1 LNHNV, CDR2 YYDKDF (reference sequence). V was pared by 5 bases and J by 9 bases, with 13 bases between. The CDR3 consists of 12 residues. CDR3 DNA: TGTGCCACCAGCTGGGCGGGGGGGCAAGCTTTCTTT. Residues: CATSWAGGQAFF.

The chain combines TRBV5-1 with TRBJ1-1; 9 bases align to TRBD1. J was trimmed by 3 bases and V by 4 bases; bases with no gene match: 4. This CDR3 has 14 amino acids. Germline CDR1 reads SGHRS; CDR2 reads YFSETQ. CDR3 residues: CASSKQGADTEAFF. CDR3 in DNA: TGCGCCAGCAGCAAACAGGGGGCTGACACTGAAGCTTTCTTT.

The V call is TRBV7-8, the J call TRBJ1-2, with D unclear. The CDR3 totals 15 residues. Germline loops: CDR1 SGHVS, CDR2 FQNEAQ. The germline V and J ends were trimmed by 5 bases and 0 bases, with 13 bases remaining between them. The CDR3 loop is CASSQRLFANYGYTF. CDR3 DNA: TGTGCCAGCAGCCAGCGCTTATTCGCTAACTATGGCTACACCTTC.

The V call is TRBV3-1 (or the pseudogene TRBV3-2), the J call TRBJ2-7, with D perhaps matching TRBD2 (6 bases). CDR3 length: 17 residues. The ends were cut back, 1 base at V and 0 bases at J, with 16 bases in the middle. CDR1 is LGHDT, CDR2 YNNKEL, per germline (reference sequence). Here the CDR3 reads CASSQVDTRGYSYEQYF. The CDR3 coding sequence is TGTGCCAGCAGCCAAGTTGACACGCGGGGTTACTCCTACGAGCAGTACTTC.

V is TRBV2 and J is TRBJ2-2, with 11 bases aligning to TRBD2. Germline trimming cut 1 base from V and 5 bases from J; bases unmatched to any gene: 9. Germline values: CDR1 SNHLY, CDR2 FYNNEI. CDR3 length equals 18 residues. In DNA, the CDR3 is TGTGCCAGCAGTGAAGTCCGGGTAGCGGGGGGGCCGACCGGGGAGCTGTTTTTT. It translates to CASSEVRVAGGPTGELFF.

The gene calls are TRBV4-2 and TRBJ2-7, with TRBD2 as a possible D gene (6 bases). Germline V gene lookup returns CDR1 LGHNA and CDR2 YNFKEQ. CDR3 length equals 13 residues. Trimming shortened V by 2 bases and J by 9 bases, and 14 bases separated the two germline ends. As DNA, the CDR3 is TGTGCCAGCAGCCAATCGGATAGGCGGGGGCAGTACTTC. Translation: CASSQSDRRGQYF.

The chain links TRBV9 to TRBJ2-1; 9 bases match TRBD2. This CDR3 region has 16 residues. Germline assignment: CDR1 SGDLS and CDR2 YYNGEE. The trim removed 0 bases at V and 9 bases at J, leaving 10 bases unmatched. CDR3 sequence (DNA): TGTGCCAGCAGCGTAGCCTATGGCGGGGGGGCTGGTGAGCAGTTCTTC. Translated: CASSVAYGGGAGEQFF.